Sequencing of this T cell receptor beta chain was carried out in a study of regulatory T cells in long-lasting Graves disease. The V end was cut by 2 bases, the J end by 8 bases, with 9 bases between. The CDR3 has 13 amino acids. Per germline, CDR1 MNHEY and CDR2 SVGAGI. Libraries of TCR beta came from iRepertoire HTBI primers plus Arm-PCR of CDR3 regions. TCRdb called the multiplex PCR reads again in MiXCR, with one record for every CDR3 protein. The sample shows 440,000 or so distinct CDR3 sequences, more than 13% of them seen only once. Many counts were recorded for this clonotype. The time point is: newly diagnosed GD, antithyroid drugs for less than 3 months. RNA extracted from PBMCs served as the sequencing template. These data also formed part of another study, on T cells in Graves' hyperthyroidism and ophthalmopathy.

The TCR originated in a woman in her twenties or thirties with Graves disease. Sequences were derived from peripheral blood mononuclear cells (PBMCs), sampled at new diagnosis, from a patient treated with antithyroid drugs. V usage is TRBV6-5 and J usage is TRBJ2-2, with D uncertain. CDR3 in amino acids: CASSYDQGGELFF. CDR3 DNA sequence: TGTGCCAGCAGTTACGATCAAGGGGGGGAGCTGTTTTTT.